This TCR beta chain was profiled in a study of T cells in Graves' hyperthyroidism and ophthalmopathy. Overall study results and limits: Blood also carried most thyroid clonotypes expanded above 0.001.

Amplification yielded TCR beta CDR3 regions, with RNA transcripts as the source. The TCR CDR3 first-round RT-PCR relied on the HTBI primer set. TCRdb called the multiplex PCR reads again in MiXCR, with one record for every CDR3 protein. The sample yields hundreds of thousands of distinct CDR3 sequences, around 15% seen once. As concerns this clonotype: Its antigen is not identified.

Trimming took off 1 base at V and 2 bases at J, with 12 bases between the two ends. Per the germline V gene, CDR1 is LNHDA and CDR2 is SQIVND (reference sequence). The CDR3 spans 15 residues. Diagnostic decisions used clinical symptoms, serum thyroxine and TRAb, thyroid ultrasound and orbital computed tomography. The sequencing input was blood. The V call is TRBV19, the J call TRBJ2-7; D unresolved. The sequence derives from a woman in her thirties or forties with Graves' ophthalmopathy. The CDR3 is CASSIGTVTTYEQYF. The CDR3 nucleotides read TGTGCCAGTAGTATAGGAACAGTTACCACCTACGAGCAGTACTTC.